Shown below are 21 T cell receptor beta chains from a single sample sequenced in a study of chemoradiotherapy in HPV16-positive cancers. Only in-frame clones appear in the TCRdb table, and some are missing; sequencing was by immunoSEQ multiplex PCR. The repertoire holds about 12,000 clones, 76% seen once, with 2% to 2.5% in the top ten. This material was acquired from a patient who underwent chemoradiotherapy. These receptors originate from a human donor with HPV-associated anogenital cancer.

A remark on this clone: One end of the junction fails to match germline, which may point to a read error. The chain links TRBV7-7 to TRBJ2-5, with D tentatively TRBD1 or TRBD2 (5 bases each). CDR1 and CDR2 (germline): SSHAT, FNYEAQ (reference sequence). The CDR3 consists of 15 residues. The CDR3 region is CASSLLGVSQETQYF. DNA of the CDR3: TGTGCTAGCAGCTTATTGGGGGTATCCCAAGAGACCCAGTACTTC.

The chain joins TRBV27 to TRBJ1-2; D possibly corresponds to TRBD1 (6 bases). CDR1 is MNHEY and CDR2 is SMNVEV in the germline V gene (reference sequence). This CDR3 is built from 14 residues. Trimming took off 3 bases at V and 5 bases at J, with 13 bases between the two ends. The CDR3 sequence is CASSFVRGDYGYTF. In DNA, the CDR3 is TGTGCCAGCAGTTTTGTCAGGGGAGATTATGGCTACACCTTC.

The rearrangement uses TRBV27 and TRBJ2-1; D may be TRBD1 or TRBD2 (5 bases each). This CDR3 is built from 14 residues. Deletions cut 7 bases from V and 5 bases from J, with 15 bases between. Germline-derived CDR1 and CDR2 are MNHEY and SMNVEV (reference sequence). The CDR3 is CASMVGRANNEQFF. The CDR3 DNA reads as TGTGCCAGCATGGTGGGGCGGGCCAACAATGAGCAGTTCTTC.

The genes are TRBV7-3 and TRBJ2-7, with 14 bases matching TRBD2. Germline assignment: CDR1 SGHTA and CDR2 FQGTGA. The CDR3 is 15 amino acids. V lost 3 bases to trimming and J lost 6 bases; unmatched junction nucleotides: 4. CDR3 in amino acids: CASSFSGTSGGEQYF. As DNA, the CDR3 is TGTGCCAGCAGCTTCTCAGGGACTAGCGGGGGCGAGCAGTACTTC.

The chain joins TRBV27 to TRBJ2-7; no clear D. V dropped 5 bases and J dropped 0 bases, with 5 bases sitting between them. Germline assignment: CDR1 MNHEY and CDR2 SMNVEV (reference sequence). This CDR3 is 12 amino acids long. The CDR3 DNA follows: TGTGCCAGCAGTCCCAACTCCTACGAGCAGTACTTC. Residues: CASSPNSYEQYF.

The chain joins TRBV2 to TRBJ1-2; 8 bases are a match to TRBD1. The germline V gene has CDR1 SNHLY and CDR2 FYNNEI. The junction had 17 bases not matched to a gene; V was cut back by 7 bases and J by 10 bases. The CDR3 has 15 amino acids. The CDR3 protein is CASMMLRTGRLDYTF. Here the CDR3 DNA reads TGTGCCAGCATGATGCTTCGGACAGGGCGGTTGGACTACACCTTC.

V usage is TRBV5-8 and J usage is TRBJ1-2; D is perhaps TRBD1 (5 bases). The germline V gene encodes CDR1 SGHTS and CDR2 YDEGEE. The CDR3 extends over 15 amino acids. Trimming cost V 2 bases and J 3 bases, with 14 bases left between them. DNA of the CDR3: TGTGCCAGCAGCTTACAGGCAATCTTCGACTATGGCTACACCTTC. Its protein is CASSLQAIFDYGYTF.

This clone has a single count. V gene TRBV7-2 combines with J gene TRBJ2-3, with no clear D. The CDR3 has 12 residues. Looked up from germline, CDR1 is SGHTA and CDR2 is FQGNSA. The germline V and J ends were trimmed by 5 bases and 2 bases, with 5 bases remaining between them. The CDR3 region has the DNA TGTGCCAGCAGCGCCACCACAGATACGCAGTATTTT. Translating gives CASSATTDTQYF.

The CDR3 DNA sequence: TGTGCCAGCAGCACCGGACTAGCGGGGAGCTCCTACGAGCAGTACTTC. It yields the protein CASSTGLAGSSYEQYF. V usage is TRBV9 and J usage is TRBJ2-7; 12 nucleotides agree with TRBD2. Germline V CDR1 and CDR2: SGDLS, YYNGEE. The CDR3 spans 16 residues. Trimming took 4 bases from V and 0 from J; bases not matched to a gene: 5.

The rearrangement links TRBV7-2 to TRBJ1-1; D gene uncertain. This CDR3 spans 14 amino acids. V shed 7 bases and J shed 1 base, with 13 bases lying between them. Germline CDR1 SGHTA, CDR2 FQGNSA. Here the CDR3 reads CASIPWAANTEAFF. The CDR3 DNA sequence: TGTGCCAGCATCCCGTGGGCCGCGAACACTGAAGCTTTCTTT.

This clone was found a few times. V is TRBV5-4 and J is TRBJ2-4; the match to TRBD1 covers 10 bases. Per the germline V gene, CDR1 is SGHNT and CDR2 is YYREEE (reference sequence). The CDR3 runs to 15 residues. J was trimmed by 3 bases and V by 0 bases; bases with no gene match: 0. The CDR3 here is CASSLGTGGKNIQYF. CDR3 nucleotides: TGTGCCAGCAGCTTGGGGACAGGGGGCAAAAACATTCAGTACTTC.

This chain connects TRBV13 to TRBJ1-4; 7 nucleotides agree with TRBD1. The CDR3 contains 16 residues. Germline V gene data show CDR1 as PRHDT and CDR2 as FYEKMQ (reference sequence). V trimming: 4 bases; J trimming: 3 bases; junction bases outside the gene matches: 8. CDR3 coding DNA: TGTGCCAGCAGCTCAAGGGGACAGCAGTCTAATGAAAAACTGTTTTTT. The encoded protein is CASSSRGQQSNEKLFF. Full variable domain (rest looked up from reference TRBV13 and TRBJ1-4): AAGVIQSPRHLIKEKRETATLKCYPIPRHDTVYWYQQGPGQDPQFLISFYEKMQSDKGSIPDRFSAQQFSDYHSELNMSSLELGDSALYFCASSSRGQQSNEKLFFGSGTQLSVL.

This clone has just a few counts. The chain recombines TRBV4-1 with TRBJ2-2, with TRBD1 as a possible D gene (5 bases). CDR1 MGHRA and CDR2 YSYEKL come from the germline V gene. CDR3 length: 13 amino acids. V was trimmed by 2 bases and J by 7 bases, leaving 8 bases between them. The CDR3 sequence: CASSQQGVGELFF. The CDR3 DNA follows: TGCGCCAGCAGCCAACAGGGTGTCGGGGAGCTGTTTTTT.

This rearrangement joins TRBV29-1 to TRBJ2-3; D is unresolved. Trimming removed 7 bases at V and 1 base at J, with 6 bases between. From germline, CDR1 is SQVTM and CDR2 ANQGSEA. The CDR3 consists of 11 residues. In nucleotides, the CDR3 is TGCAGCGGCCGGGGCACAGATACGCAGTATTTT. This encodes CSGRGTDTQYF.

The chain uses TRBV4-3 and TRBJ2-1; D possibly corresponds to TRBD1 (6 bases). The CDR3 sequence is 16 residues long. Trimming took off 4 bases at V and 2 bases at J, with 15 bases between the two ends. CDR1 is LGHNA and CDR2 is YSLEER in the germline V gene. The CDR3 coding sequence is TGCGCCAGCAGCCCCCGCCCTGAGGGGGCCTACAATGAGCAGTTCTTC. It specifies CASSPRPEGAYNEQFF.

The chain employs TRBV5-1 and TRBJ1-1, with 8 bases lining up with TRBD1. CDR1 and CDR2 from the germline V gene are SGHRS and YFSETQ. V was pared by 5 bases and J by 4 bases, with 7 bases of the junction left unmatched. CDR3 size: 14 residues. The CDR3 coding sequence is TGCGCCAGCAGTTTGACAGGGGTGGCCACTGAAGCTTTCTTT. Residues: CASSLTGVATEAFF.

The V call is TRBV19, the J call TRBJ2-5; the D is unclear. V was trimmed by 3 bases and J by 5 bases, leaving 13 bases between them. The germline V gene has CDR1 LNHDA and CDR2 SQIVND (reference sequence). The CDR3 contains 14 residues. In DNA, the CDR3 is TGTGCCAGTAGTATTGGGGATTCCAGCGAGACCCAGTACTTC. Its translation is CASSIGDSSETQYF.

This clone has a handful of counts. The V and J genes are TRBV5-4 and TRBJ1-1; D possibly corresponds to TRBD1 (6 bases). V lost 5 bases and J 6 bases, leaving 17 bases between the germline ends. CDR1 SGHNT and CDR2 YYREEE come from the germline V gene (reference sequence). The CDR3 loop spans 14 amino acids. CDR3 DNA sequence: TGTGCCAGCAGTACTGGGGGGGCGGGGGCTGAAGCTTTCTTT. Its protein product is CASSTGGAGAEAFF.

The V gene is TRBV6-5, the J gene TRBJ1-2; D might be TRBD1 (6 bases). The length of the CDR3 is 14 residues. Per the germline V gene, CDR1 is MNHEY and CDR2 is SVGAGI. Trimming left V 6 bases short and J 4 bases short, with 15 bases between. Here the CDR3 reads CASRPQTGVYGYTF. CDR3 DNA sequence: TGTGCCAGCAGACCTCAGACAGGAGTCTATGGCTACACCTTC.

Only a few counts were recorded for this clone. J is TRBJ2-4 and V is TRBV11-2; unclear D gene. V was pared by 1 base and J by 7 bases, with 5 bases between. The CDR3 covers 12 residues. Germline-derived CDR1 and CDR2 are SGHAT and FQNNGV. CDR3 loop: CASSLVGNIQYF. CDR3 sequence (DNA): TGTGCCAGCAGCTTAGTTGGTAACATTCAGTACTTC.

This chain connects TRBV6-1 to TRBJ2-3; no clear D gene. This CDR3 spans 14 amino acids. Germline V gene lookup returns CDR1 MNHNS and CDR2 SASEGT. V was pared by 1 base and J by 1 base, with 6 bases between. The CDR3 DNA follows: TGTGCCAGCAGTGAAGTGCCTGGCACAGATACGCAGTATTTT. It translates to CASSEVPGTDTQYF.